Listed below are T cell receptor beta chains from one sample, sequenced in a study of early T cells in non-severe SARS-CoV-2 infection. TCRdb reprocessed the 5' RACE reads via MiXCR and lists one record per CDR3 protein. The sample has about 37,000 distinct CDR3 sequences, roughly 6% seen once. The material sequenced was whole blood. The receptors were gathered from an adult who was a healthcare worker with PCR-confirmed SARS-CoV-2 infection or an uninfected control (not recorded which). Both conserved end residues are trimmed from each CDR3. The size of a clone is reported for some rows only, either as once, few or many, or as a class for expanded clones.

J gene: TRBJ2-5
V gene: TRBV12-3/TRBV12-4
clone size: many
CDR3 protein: ASSKTGKETQY

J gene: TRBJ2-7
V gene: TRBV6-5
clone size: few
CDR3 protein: ASSKQPPGRTYEQY

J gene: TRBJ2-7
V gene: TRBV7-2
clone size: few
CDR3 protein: ASSTSSYEQY

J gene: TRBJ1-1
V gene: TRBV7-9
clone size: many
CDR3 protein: ASRPGQGEEGTEAF

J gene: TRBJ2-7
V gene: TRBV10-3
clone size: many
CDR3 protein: AISVPGYEQY

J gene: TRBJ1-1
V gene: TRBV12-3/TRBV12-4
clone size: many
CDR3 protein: ASSSLTGGTEAF

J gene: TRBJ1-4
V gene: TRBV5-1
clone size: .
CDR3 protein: ASSSGPAEKLF

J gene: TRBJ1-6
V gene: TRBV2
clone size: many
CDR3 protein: ASSPASGASSYNSPLH

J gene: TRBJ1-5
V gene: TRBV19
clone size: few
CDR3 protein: ASSGTENQPQH

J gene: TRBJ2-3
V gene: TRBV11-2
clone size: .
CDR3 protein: PSSPRGSSTDTQY

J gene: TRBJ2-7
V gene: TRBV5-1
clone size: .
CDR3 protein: ASSLAPLPYEQY

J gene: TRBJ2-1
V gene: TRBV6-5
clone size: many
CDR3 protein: ASRGTGARRGEQF

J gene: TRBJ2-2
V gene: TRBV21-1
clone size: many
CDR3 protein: ASSTQLAGGTGELF

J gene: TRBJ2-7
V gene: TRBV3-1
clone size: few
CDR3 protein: ASSVPGSSYEQY

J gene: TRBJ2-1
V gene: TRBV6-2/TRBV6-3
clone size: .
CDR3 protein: ASQSGGAYNEQF

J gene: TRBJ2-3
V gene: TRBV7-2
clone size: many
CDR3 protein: ASTRDRGPDTQY

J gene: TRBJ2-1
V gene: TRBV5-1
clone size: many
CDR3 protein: ASREGVSYNEQF

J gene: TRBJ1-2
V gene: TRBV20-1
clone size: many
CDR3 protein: SAYRVANYGYT

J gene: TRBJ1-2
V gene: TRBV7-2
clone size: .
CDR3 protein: ASSFPLRTSKYGYT

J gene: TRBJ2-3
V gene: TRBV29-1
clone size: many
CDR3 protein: SVTPGQGSSDTQY

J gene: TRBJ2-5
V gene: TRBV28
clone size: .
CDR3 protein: ASRGVGVTSGNQETQY

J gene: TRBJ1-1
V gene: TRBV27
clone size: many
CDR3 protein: ASGVRGSEAF

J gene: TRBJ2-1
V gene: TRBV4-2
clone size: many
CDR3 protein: ASSQPQGDNEQF

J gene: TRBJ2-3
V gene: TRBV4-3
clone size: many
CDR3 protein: ASSQIEGKQY

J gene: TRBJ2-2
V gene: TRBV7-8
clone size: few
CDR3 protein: ASSKNVGELF

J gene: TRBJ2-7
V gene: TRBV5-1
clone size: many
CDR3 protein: ASSWTGGREQY

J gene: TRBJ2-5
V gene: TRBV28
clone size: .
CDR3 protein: ASSRGQGLETQY

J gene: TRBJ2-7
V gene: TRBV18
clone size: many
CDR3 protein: ASTQAGSYEQY

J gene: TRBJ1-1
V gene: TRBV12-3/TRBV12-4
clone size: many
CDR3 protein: ASRLTGATGTEAF

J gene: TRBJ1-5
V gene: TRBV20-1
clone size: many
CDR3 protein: SARPGGGSNQPQH

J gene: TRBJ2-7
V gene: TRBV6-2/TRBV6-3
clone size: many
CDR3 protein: ASSYSMAGGPVYEQY

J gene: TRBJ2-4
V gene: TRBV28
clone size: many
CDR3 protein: ASSTQGARAKNIQY

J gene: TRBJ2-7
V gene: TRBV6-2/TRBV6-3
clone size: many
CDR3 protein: ASRRQEFYEQY

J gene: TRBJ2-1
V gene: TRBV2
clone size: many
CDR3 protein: ASSEEVARGNEQF

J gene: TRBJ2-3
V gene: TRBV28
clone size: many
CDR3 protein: ASEGTSRKFTQY

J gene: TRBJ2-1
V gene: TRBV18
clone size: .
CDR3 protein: ASSPRSQGYNEQF

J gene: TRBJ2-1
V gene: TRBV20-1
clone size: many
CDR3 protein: SARVIGRRESEQF

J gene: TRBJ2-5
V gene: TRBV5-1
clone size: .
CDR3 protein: ASSFSQSYETQY

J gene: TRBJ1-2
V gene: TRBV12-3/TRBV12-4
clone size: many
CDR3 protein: ASSLSRGLYT

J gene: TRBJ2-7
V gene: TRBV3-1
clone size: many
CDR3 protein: ASSHRINEQY